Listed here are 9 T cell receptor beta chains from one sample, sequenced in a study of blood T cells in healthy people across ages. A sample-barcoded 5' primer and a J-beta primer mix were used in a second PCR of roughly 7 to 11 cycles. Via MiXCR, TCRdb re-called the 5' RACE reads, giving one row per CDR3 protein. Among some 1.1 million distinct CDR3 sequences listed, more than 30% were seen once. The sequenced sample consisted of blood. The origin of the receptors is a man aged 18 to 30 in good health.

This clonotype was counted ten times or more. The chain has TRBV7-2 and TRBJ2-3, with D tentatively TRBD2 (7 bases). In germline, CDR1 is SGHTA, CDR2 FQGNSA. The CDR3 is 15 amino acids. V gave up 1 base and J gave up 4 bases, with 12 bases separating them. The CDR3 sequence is CASSLGGGAADTQYF. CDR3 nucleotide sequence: TGTGCCAGCAGCTTAGGTGGGGGGGCCGCAGATACGCAGTATTTT.

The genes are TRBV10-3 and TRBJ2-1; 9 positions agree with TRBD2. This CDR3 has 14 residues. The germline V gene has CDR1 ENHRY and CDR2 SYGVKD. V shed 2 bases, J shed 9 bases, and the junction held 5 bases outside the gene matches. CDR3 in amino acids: CAISEEGGGVEQFF. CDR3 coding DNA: TGTGCCATCAGTGAGGAAGGCGGGGGGGTTGAGCAGTTCTTC.

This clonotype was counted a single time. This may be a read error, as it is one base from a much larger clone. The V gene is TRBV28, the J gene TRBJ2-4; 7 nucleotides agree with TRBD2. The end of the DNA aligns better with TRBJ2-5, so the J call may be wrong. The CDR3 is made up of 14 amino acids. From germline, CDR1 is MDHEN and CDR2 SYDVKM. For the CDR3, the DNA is TGTGCCAGCAGTGTGATGGGGGGGCAAGAGACCCAGTACTTC. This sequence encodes CASSVMGGQETQYF.

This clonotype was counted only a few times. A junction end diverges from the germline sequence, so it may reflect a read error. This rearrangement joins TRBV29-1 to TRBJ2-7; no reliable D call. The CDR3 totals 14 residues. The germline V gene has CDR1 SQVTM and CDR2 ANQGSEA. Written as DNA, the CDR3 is TGCAGCGTCGAAGAGTCGAGGATTCCGGGCGAGCAGTACTTC. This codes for CSVEESRIPGEQYF.

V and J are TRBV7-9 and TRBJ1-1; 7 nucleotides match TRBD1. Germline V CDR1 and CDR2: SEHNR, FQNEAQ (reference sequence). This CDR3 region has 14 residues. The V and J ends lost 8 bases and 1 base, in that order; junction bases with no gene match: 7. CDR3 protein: CASQGGRENTEAFF. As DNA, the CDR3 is TGTGCCAGCCAGGGGGGCAGGGAGAACACTGAAGCTTTCTTT.

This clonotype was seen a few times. CDR3 sequence reads: CSVDGGGYGYTF. CDR3 sequence (DNA): TGCAGCGTTGACGGGGGTGGATATGGCTACACCTTC. J is TRBJ1-2 and V is TRBV29-1, with D possibly matching TRBD1 (5 bases). Deletions cut 3 bases from V and 5 bases from J, with 10 bases between. This CDR3 has 12 amino acids. CDR1 SQVTM and CDR2 ANQGSEA come from the germline V gene.

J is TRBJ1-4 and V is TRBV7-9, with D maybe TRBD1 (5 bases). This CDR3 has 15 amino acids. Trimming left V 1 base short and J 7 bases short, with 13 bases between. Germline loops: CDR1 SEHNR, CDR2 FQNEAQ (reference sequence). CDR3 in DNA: TGTGCCAGCAGCTTAGATGGCAGGGAAACTGAAAAACTGTTTTTT. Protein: CASSLDGRETEKLFF.

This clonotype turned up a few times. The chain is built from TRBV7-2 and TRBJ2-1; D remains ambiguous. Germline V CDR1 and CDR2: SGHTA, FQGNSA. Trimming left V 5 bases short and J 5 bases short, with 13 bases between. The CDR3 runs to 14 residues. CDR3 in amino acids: CASSARNTDNEQFF. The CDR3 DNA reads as TGTGCCAGCAGCGCCAGGAACACGGACAATGAGCAGTTCTTC.

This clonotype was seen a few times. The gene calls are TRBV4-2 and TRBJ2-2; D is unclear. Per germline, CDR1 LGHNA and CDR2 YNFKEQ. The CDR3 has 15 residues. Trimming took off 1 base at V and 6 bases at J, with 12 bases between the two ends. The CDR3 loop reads CASSQGFSMAGELFF. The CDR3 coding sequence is TGTGCCAGCAGCCAAGGGTTTAGTATGGCCGGGGAGCTGTTTTTT.